The rows below give T cell receptor beta chains drawn from one sample of a study of CD8 T cells in ankylosing spondylitis. TCRdb redid the calling of the 5' RACE reads with MiXCR, one entry per CDR3 protein. The repertoire includes about 440,000 distinct CDR3 sequences, roughly 18% of them detected once, and approximately 1% sits in the top ten. Source material: blood, either unsorted or a sorted T cell fraction (not recorded which). The receptor source for this set is a male donor with ankylosing spondylitis. CDR3s include the opening cysteine and the closing phenylalanine or tryptophan. D genes are given only for firm matches. Not all rows give a size; the values are once, few, many and, for expanded clones, a class.

D: TRBD2; size: many; V: TRBV7-6; J: TRBJ2-7; CDR3: CASSLELAGRPNYEQYF; DNA: TGTGCCAGCAGCTTAGAGCTAGCGGGACGCCCAAATTACGAGCAGTACTTC
D: TRBD1; size: NA; V: TRBV5-6; J: TRBJ2-7; CDR3: CASSSDRVRGSAYEQYF; DNA: TGTGCCAGCAGCTCGGACAGGGTGAGGGGGTCAGCCTACGAGCAGTACTTC
D: NA; size: few; V: TRBV29-1; J: TRBJ2-7; CDR3: CSVWTGGYEQYF; DNA: TGCAGCGTTTGGACCGGGGGCTACGAGCAGTACTTC
D: TRBD1; size: few; V: TRBV5-1; J: TRBJ2-7; CDR3: CASSPPQTGMNEQYF; DNA: TGCGCCAGCAGCCCCCCGCAGACAGGGATGAACGAGCAGTACTTC
D: TRBD2; size: NA; V: TRBV5-5; J: TRBJ2-1; CDR3: CASSSLAGLSYNEQFF; DNA: TGTGCCAGCAGCAGTTTAGCGGGCCTCTCCTACAATGAGCAGTTCTTC
D: TRBD1; size: NA; V: TRBV9; J: TRBJ1-6; CDR3: CASSAPDRADSPLHF; DNA: TGTGCCAGCAGCGCCCCGGACAGGGCAGATTCACCCCTCCACTTT
D: TRBD1; size: NA; V: TRBV7-9; J: TRBJ1-4; CDR3: CASSFRQGSNEKLFF; DNA: TGTGCCAGCAGCTTTCGACAGGGGAGTAATGAAAAACTGTTTTTT
D: NA; size: NA; V: TRBV12-3/TRBV12-4; J: TRBJ1-6; CDR3: CASSFSGQPNSPLHF; DNA: TGTGCCAGCAGTTTCTCTGGACAACCTAATTCACCCCTCCACTTT
D: NA; size: many; V: TRBV12-3/TRBV12-4; J: TRBJ2-1; CDR3: CASSFKEKGRQFF; DNA: TGTGCCAGCAGTTTTAAGGAGAAGGGAAGGCAGTTCTTC
D: NA; size: NA; V: TRBV12-3/TRBV12-4; J: TRBJ1-5; CDR3: CALARPFRQPQHF; DNA: TGTGCCCTCGCCCGGCCTTTCCGTCAGCCCCAGCATTTT
D: TRBD1; size: NA; V: TRBV12-3/TRBV12-4; J: TRBJ1-5; CDR3: CASSGDRRQPQHF; DNA: TGTGCCAGCAGCGGGGACAGGCGTCAGCCCCAGCATTTT
D: TRBD1; size: NA; V: TRBV12-3/TRBV12-4; J: TRBJ1-6; CDR3: CASSLGTGSLRPLHF; DNA: TGTGCCAGCAGCTTAGGGACAGGGTCCCTCAGACCCCTCCACTTT
D: NA; size: few; V: TRBV6-1; J: TRBJ1-6; CDR3: CASSVRSWDSPLHF; DNA: TGTGCCAGCAGCGTCAGGTCGTGGGATTCACCCCTCCACTTT
D: NA; size: few; V: TRBV20-1; J: TRBJ1-1; CDR3: CSAYTQTGEAFF; DNA: TGCAGTGCGTACACTCAGACGGGTGAAGCTTTCTTT
D: TRBD2; size: NA; V: TRBV7-9; J: TRBJ2-2; CDR3: CASSFERGPLTGELFF; DNA: TGTGCCAGCAGCTTCGAGCGGGGGCCTCTTACCGGGGAGCTGTTTTTT
D: TRBD1; size: NA; V: TRBV5-6; J: TRBJ2-1; CDR3: CASSLELDRDNEQFF; DNA: TGTGCCAGCAGCTTGGAATTGGACAGGGACAATGAGCAGTTCTTC
D: NA; size: many; V: TRBV29-1; J: TRBJ2-1; CDR3: CSVEEGVSEQFF; DNA: TGCAGCGTTGAAGAAGGGGTGAGTGAGCAGTTCTTC
D: NA; size: NA; V: TRBV25-1; J: TRBJ2-7; CDR3: CATQINLEQYF; DNA: TGTGCCACTCAGATCAACCTCGAGCAGTACTTC
D: NA; size: few; V: TRBV9; J: TRBJ2-2; CDR3: CASSVDPQNTGELFF; DNA: TGTGCCAGCAGCGTAGATCCACAGAACACCGGGGAGCTGTTTTTT
D: NA; size: NA; V: TRBV20-1; J: TRBJ2-1; CDR3: CSAPTDLATYNEQFF; DNA: TGCAGTGCCCCGACCGATCTAGCGACGTACAATGAGCAGTTCTTC
D: NA; size: few; V: TRBV20-1; J: TRBJ2-5; CDR3: CSARRLQETQYF; DNA: TGCAGTGCTAGGCGGCTGCAAGAGACCCAGTACTTC
D: NA; size: few; V: TRBV6-2/TRBV6-3; J: TRBJ2-1; CDR3: CASRSRLGNEQFF; DNA: TGTGCCAGCAGGTCTCGACTAGGCAATGAGCAGTTCTTC
D: NA; size: few; V: TRBV20-1; J: TRBJ1-6; CDR3: CSARENWNSPLHF; DNA: TGCAGTGCGCGAGAGAATTGGAATTCACCCCTCCACTTT
D: TRBD1; size: NA; V: TRBV12-3/TRBV12-4; J: TRBJ1-5; CDR3: CASGPGTGVRQPQHF; DNA: TGTGCCAGCGGACCTGGGACAGGGGTACGTCAGCCCCAGCATTTT